This TCR beta chain was profiled in a study of early stage breast cancer tumors. In the case of this clone: Its target is not known.

Libraries were prepared by immunoSEQ multiplex PCR; TCRdb keeps only in-frame clonotypes and omits some of them. The sample lists 45,000 to 60,000 clones, 80% to 95% occurring once. The CDR3 runs 15 residues. Germline values: CDR1 LNHDA, CDR2 SQIVND (reference sequence). V shed 7 bases and J shed 4 bases, with 17 bases lying between them. Broader study findings: Commonly generated sequences made up most enriched TCRB sequences shared between patients.

The rearrangement uses TRBV19 and TRBJ1-3; maybe TRBD1 (5 bases). This TCR was sampled from a person between 65 and 79 years old with breast cancer. Specimen: blood. In DNA, the CDR3 is TGTGCCAGTACCCCGTTTGGGGCTGGAGGAAACACCATATATTTT. The encoded protein is CASTPFGAGGNTIYF.